This passage covers 8 T cell receptor beta chains from one sample sequenced in a study of cytomegalovirus exposure and HLA in healthy donors. 60 Vbeta and 13 Jbeta primers were used in PCR. TCRdb keeps only in-frame clones here, not all; method: immunoSEQ multiplex PCR. The table has approximately 100,000 clones, over 8% seen once. Sequences were obtained from PBMCs. These receptors were collected from a man over 45 in good health and CMV-seropositive.

This clone was counted only a few times. This chain joins TRBV4-1 and TRBJ2-7; D may be TRBD2 (6 bases). Trimming stripped 0 bases from V and 6 bases from J, with 18 bases between. The CDR3 consists of 16 residues. Germline V gives CDR1 MGHRA, CDR2 YSYEKL. This chain's CDR3 is CASSQDFWNGRGEQYF. The DNA of the CDR3 is TGCGCCAGCAGCCAAGATTTCTGGAACGGGAGAGGCGAGCAGTACTTC.

The V call is TRBV6-5, the J call TRBJ2-5; 7 bases match TRBD1. The closer fit of TRBJ2-7 to the DNA end suggests the J call may be wrong. Per germline, CDR1 MNHEY and CDR2 SVGAGI. The CDR3 contains 14 residues. The chain's CDR3 is CASSYAGTDYEQYF. The CDR3 nucleotides read TGTGCCAGCAGTTACGCTGGGACAGACTACGAGCAGTACTTC.

This clone was found a few times. Its ends do not fully match the called genes, so a read error is possible. This chain connects TRBV7-2 to TRBJ1-2, with D perhaps TRBD1 (5 bases). Germline CDR1 reads SGHTA; CDR2 reads FQGNSA. CDR3 length: 9 residues. The DNA for the CDR3 is TGTGCCAGCAGCAGACAGCCCCTCTTC. Protein product: CASSRQPLF.

The genes are TRBV4-1 and TRBJ1-5, with TRBD1 matching 9 bases. CDR1 is MGHRA and CDR2 is YSYEKL in the germline V gene. Germline trimming cut 4 bases from V and 3 bases from J; bases unmatched to any gene: 4. The CDR3 sequence is 15 residues long. The CDR3 DNA reads TGCGCCAGCAGCCCCTGGACAGGGGTCAATCAGCCCCAGCATTTT. Protein product: CASSPWTGVNQPQHF.

This clone was observed many times. This sequence joins TRBV7-3 and TRBJ2-1, with 9 bases aligning to TRBD2. Germline V gene data show CDR1 as SGHTA and CDR2 as FQGTGA. CDR3 size: 14 residues. Losses at the gene ends were 5 bases for V and 10 bases for J; bases not matched to a gene: 9. In DNA form, the CDR3 reads TGTGCCAGCAGCCCGCTAGCGGGAAACGGAGAGCAGTTCTTC. This codes for CASSPLAGNGEQFF.

In this sample, this clone turned up a few times. J is TRBJ1-5 and V is TRBV4-3; a weak D match, TRBD1 (6 bases). The germline V and J ends were trimmed by 0 bases and 5 bases, with 11 bases remaining between them. Per germline, CDR1 LGHNA and CDR2 YSLEER. The CDR3 extends over 15 amino acids. The CDR3 protein is CASSQDLRGDQPQHF. The CDR3 DNA sequence: TGCGCCAGCAGCCAAGATCTCAGGGGTGATCAGCCCCAGCATTTT.

The CDR3 region has the DNA TGCAGCGTTGTCCGGGAGGTCTACAATGAGCAGTTCTTC. This codes for CSVVREVYNEQFF. The chain employs TRBV29-1 and TRBJ2-1; 7 bases agree with TRBD2. The CDR3 totals 13 residues. CDR1 and CDR2 (germline): SQVTM, ANQGSEA. J lost 3 bases, V lost 4 bases, and 3 bases had no gene match.

This chain connects TRBV7-2 to TRBJ1-1; the D is unclear. Trimming took 6 bases from V and 0 from J, leaving 8 bases between them. This CDR3 has 13 residues. Germline assignment: CDR1 SGHTA and CDR2 FQGNSA. CDR3 sequence reads: CASSLHMNTEAFF. The CDR3 DNA reads TGTGCCAGCAGTTTACACATGAACACTGAAGCTTTCTTT.